Presented here are 9 T cell receptor beta chains from one specimen sequenced in a study of CD8 T cells in Susac syndrome. It was with random hexamers that about 0.45 to 1 ug RNA was reverse transcribed. MiXCR, applied by TCRdb to the immunoSEQ multiplex PCR reads, yields one record per CDR3 protein. The sample holds about 82,000 distinct CDR3 sequences, 95% to 96% seen once. Input material: CD8+ T cells from PBMCs. The source of these receptors is a human donor with Susac syndrome.

V is TRBV6-5 and J is TRBJ1-4, with D hard to call. The V gene lost 6 bases and the J gene lost 2 bases, with 4 bases spanning the gap. CDR3 length: 12 residues. CDR1 is MNHEY, CDR2 SVGAGI, per germline. The CDR3, as DNA: TGTGCCAGCAGGATGACTAATGAAAAACTGTTTTTT. Encoded protein: CASRMTNEKLFF.

The chain uses TRBV11-3 and TRBJ1-2, with D unclear. The CDR3 is made up of 13 amino acids. The V end lost 2 bases, the J end lost 3 bases, and 7 bases lay between the germline ends. The germline V gene encodes CDR1 SGHNT and CDR2 YENEEA. The DNA of the CDR3 is TGTGCCAGCAGCTTACGGGAGTACTATGGCTACACCTTC. It encodes CASSLREYYGYTF.

The chain combines TRBV29-1 with TRBJ1-1; D is uncertain. CDR1 and CDR2 from the germline V gene are SQVTM and ANQGSEA. The CDR3 has 13 residues. V was shortened by 0 bases and J by 2 bases, with 7 bases between the two germline ends. The CDR3 protein is CSVEEPSNTEAFF. In DNA form, the CDR3 reads TGCAGCGTTGAAGAGCCGAGCAACACTGAAGCTTTCTTT.

The V and J genes are TRBV19 and TRBJ1-5; D is possibly TRBD1 (6 bases). CDR3 length: 15 amino acids. Germline V gene data show CDR1 as LNHDA and CDR2 as SQIVND (reference sequence). Trimming left V 3 bases short and J 2 bases short, with 11 bases between. CDR3 residues: CASSISSGGNQPQHF. CDR3 DNA: TGTGCCAGTAGTATCTCATCAGGGGGCAATCAGCCCCAGCATTTT.

This chain joins TRBV28 and TRBJ1-5; tentative D call: TRBD1 (6 bases). Germline-derived CDR1 and CDR2 are MDHEN and SYDVKM. Trimming removed 6 bases from V and 7 bases from J, with 19 bases in between. The CDR3 consists of 15 residues. Here the CDR3 reads CASSLFGGGRQPQHF. Written as DNA, the CDR3 is TGTGCCAGCAGCCTCTTCGGGGGGGGCCGCCAGCCCCAGCATTTT.

The V and J genes are TRBV11-2 and TRBJ1-5; D remains unclear. The CDR3 is 14 residues long. V was pared by 5 bases and J by 7 bases, with 15 bases between. Germline CDR1 is SGHAT and CDR2 is FQNNGV. The CDR3 is CASSLDGVSQPQHF. In DNA form, the CDR3 reads TGTGCCAGCAGCCTCGACGGGGTCAGCCAGCCCCAGCATTTT.

The chain carries TRBV29-1 and TRBJ2-1, with 9 bases matching TRBD1. V trimming: 4 bases; J trimming: 0 bases; junction bases outside the gene matches: 16. CDR3 length: 19 amino acids. Germline CDR1 SQVTM, CDR2 ANQGSEA. CDR3 protein: CSVGVPGQGSLFSYNEQFF. DNA for the CDR3: TGCAGCGTTGGCGTCCCGGGACAGGGCTCCCTCTTCTCCTACAATGAGCAGTTCTTC.

This clonotype was seen just once. The gene calls are TRBV7-2 and TRBJ2-5, with 8 bases that match TRBD2. The CDR3 extends over 14 amino acids. CDR1 and CDR2 (germline): SGHTA, FQGNSA. Trimming removed 5 bases from V and 5 bases from J; junction bases left unmatched: 7. The CDR3, as DNA: TGTGCCAGCAGCCCGGGACTAGGGAGGGAGACCCAGTACTTC. Translation: CASSPGLGRETQYF.

The V gene is TRBV7-3, the J gene TRBJ2-1; 8 bases fit TRBD2. This CDR3 is 16 amino acids long. Germline V gene data show CDR1 as SGHTA and CDR2 as FQGTGA. J gave up 6 bases and V 5 bases, and 12 bases lay outside the gene matches. CDR3 nucleotide sequence: TGTGCCAGCAGCACCGAGCCGGGACTAGATATCAATGAGCAGTTCTTC. Encoded protein: CASSTEPGLDINEQFF.